The 2 T cell receptor beta chains below come from one sample, sequenced in a study of blood T cell repertoires in COVID-19. The method was immunoSEQ multiplex PCR; TCRdb's version includes in-frame clones alone and lacks a portion of them. The sample lists a few hundred thousand clones, roughly 90% occurring once. The source material was peripheral blood. These receptor sequences come from a man younger than 35 who had recovered from COVID-19.

The V and J genes are TRBV3-1 (or the pseudogene TRBV3-2) and TRBJ1-3; TRBD1 might be the D (6 bases). Germline CDR1 LGHDT, CDR2 YNNKEL (reference sequence). The CDR3 has 14 amino acids. The V end was cut by 4 bases, the J end by 0 bases, with 7 bases between. CDR3 sequence (DNA): TGTGCCAGCAGCCTACAGGGCTCTGGAAACACCATATATTTT. It is translated as CASSLQGSGNTIYF.

This clone was observed a few times. V is TRBV6-1 and J is TRBJ1-5; the match to TRBD1 covers 7 bases. J lost 2 bases, V lost 2 bases, and 3 bases had no gene match. The CDR3 extends over 15 amino acids. Germline values: CDR1 MNHNS, CDR2 SASEGT. The DNA for the CDR3 is TGTGCCAGCAGTGAAAGGCAGGGGGGCAATCAGCCCCAGCATTTT. This codes for CASSERQGGNQPQHF.